The 30 T cell receptor beta chains in this list originate from one sample, sequenced in a study of metastatic and nonmetastatic thyroid tumors. Ahead of thyroid surgery, no patient had received treatment of any kind. TCRdb reassembled clones from the PCR reads with MiXCR. The sample consists of roughly 15,000 clones, 29% of them appearing once. Material for sequencing was tumor tissue. These receptors came from a male donor with papillary thyroid cancer or a benign thyroid nodule (not recorded which). Some clones in this sample may be carry-over from other donors' samples.

The chain employs TRBV11-1 and TRBJ1-2, with 7 bases that match TRBD1. The CDR3 has 17 residues. The germline V gene encodes CDR1 SGHAT and CDR2 FQDESV (reference sequence). Trimming removed 3 bases from V and 4 bases from J; junction bases left unmatched: 14. The CDR3 bases are TGTGCCAGCAGCTTGGAGGTGGGCCAGACAGGGAGCTATGGCTACACCTTC. Amino acids: CASSLEVGQTGSYGYTF.

This clone turned up a few times. J is TRBJ2-7 and V is TRBV27; D might be TRBD1 (6 bases). Germline V gives CDR1 MNHEY, CDR2 SMNVEV (reference sequence). The V end was cut by 6 bases, the J end by 8 bases, with 14 bases between. The CDR3 runs 12 residues. The CDR3 here is CASRGAGLQQYF. The CDR3 DNA sequence: TGTGCCAGCAGGGGGGCCGGTCTCCAGCAGTACTTC.

This clone came up many times. V and J are TRBV5-1 and TRBJ2-3; TRBD2 might be the D (7 bases). Germline V gene sequence: CDR1 SGHRS, CDR2 YFSETQ. The CDR3 covers 14 residues. The V end was cut by 5 bases, the J end by 2 bases, with 12 bases between. The DNA for the CDR3 is TGCGCCAGCAGAGGGGCGGGGGCCACAGATACGCAGTATTTT. It specifies CASRGAGATDTQYF.

This clone rates as medium-sized. This rearrangement joins TRBV7-2 to TRBJ1-1; 9 bases are shared with TRBD1. This CDR3 spans 18 amino acids. J lost 1 base, V lost 2 bases, and 11 bases had no gene match. CDR1 is SGHTA, CDR2 FQGNSA, per germline. This CDR3 is CASSLIPRTGGGNTEAFF. The CDR3 bases are TGTGCCAGCAGCTTAATTCCAAGAACAGGGGGCGGGAACACTGAAGCTTTCTTT.

As DNA, the CDR3 is TGCAGTGCAGGCGGGTCGCTTTCCTACGAGCAGTACTTC. Amino acids: CSAGGSLSYEQYF. The chain has TRBV20-1 and TRBJ2-7; perhaps TRBD2 as D (5 bases). V lost 6 bases and J 1 base, leaving 13 bases between the germline ends. The CDR3 spans 13 residues. The germline V gene encodes CDR1 DFQATT and CDR2 SNEGSKA (reference sequence).

A few counts support this clone. A junction boundary mismatches the germline segment, possibly from a read error. The V gene is TRBV6-8, the J gene TRBJ1-1; TRBD1 matches at 7 bases. CDR3 length: 15 amino acids. CDR1 is MNHGY and CDR2 is SAAAGT in the germline V gene. The CDR3: CAGSGTDFLNTEAFF. CDR3 DNA: TGCGCCGGGTCCGGGACAGATTTTTTGAACACTGAAGCTTTCTTT.

The chain joins TRBV6-1 to TRBJ2-7, with 10 bases matching TRBD2. The CDR3 is made up of 14 amino acids. Trimming removed 5 bases from V and 2 bases from J; junction bases left unmatched: 3. Per the germline V gene, CDR1 is MNHNS and CDR2 is SASEGT. This CDR3 is CASSRAGGPYEQYF. The CDR3 DNA reads as TGTGCCAGCAGTCGAGCGGGAGGGCCCTACGAGCAGTACTTC.

The chain links TRBV11-2 to TRBJ2-7; TRBD2 matches 10 bases. The V gene's germline CDR1 is SGHAT and CDR2 FQNNGV. J lost 1 base, V lost 5 bases, and 8 bases had no gene match. The CDR3 sequence is 16 residues long. In DNA form, the CDR3 reads TGTGCCAGCAGCGCCCTGGCTAGCGGGAGTTCCTACGAGCAGTACTTC. Its translation is CASSALASGSSYEQYF.

This clone ranks as medium-sized. The chain recombines TRBV9 with TRBJ1-4; D remains unclear. CDR3 size: 15 residues. V was shortened by 0 bases and J by 0 bases, with 6 bases between the two germline ends. CDR1 and CDR2 from the germline V gene are SGDLS and YYNGEE. The CDR3 loop is CASSVGEPTNEKLFF. For the CDR3, the DNA is TGTGCCAGCAGCGTAGGGGAGCCAACTAATGAAAAACTGTTTTTT.

The V gene is TRBV5-1, the J gene TRBJ2-7, with TRBD2 matching 7 bases. Germline CDR1 reads SGHRS; CDR2 reads YFSETQ. Trimming took 4 bases from V and 4 from J; bases not matched to a gene: 11. The CDR3 totals 15 residues. CDR3 in DNA: TGCGCCAGCAGCCCTCGGGGAGGGTTAAAGTACGAGCAGTACTTC. Amino acids: CASSPRGGLKYEQYF.

This chain joins TRBV6-1 and TRBJ2-1; weak D call: TRBD1 (6 bases). The germline CDR1 and CDR2 sequences are MNHNS and SASEGT. V was pared by 1 base and J by 4 bases, with 8 bases between. The CDR3 loop spans 14 amino acids. In DNA, the CDR3 is TGTGCCAGCAGTGAAGGACAGGAATACAATGAGCAGTTCTTC. As protein: CASSEGQEYNEQFF.

The rearrangement links TRBV19 to TRBJ2-7; TRBD2 matches at 8 bases. The junction had 4 bases not matched to a gene; V was cut back by 3 bases and J by 0 bases. This CDR3 spans 15 amino acids. From germline, CDR1 is LNHDA and CDR2 SQIVND (reference sequence). CDR3 coding DNA: TGTGCCAGTAGTATCTCGACTAGCGACTCCTACGAGCAGTACTTC. This encodes CASSISTSDSYEQYF.

This clone has more than one count but fewer than ten. The V and J genes are TRBV2 and TRBJ2-1; D is undetermined. The CDR3 contains 12 residues. Trimming stripped 8 bases from V and 6 bases from J, with 11 bases between. The V gene's germline CDR1 is SNHLY and CDR2 FYNNEI. CDR3 sequence reads: CASGLLSNEQFF. The CDR3 DNA follows: TGTGCCAGCGGTCTACTTAGCAATGAGCAGTTCTTC.

This clone occurred a few times. The chain uses TRBV30 and TRBJ2-7; 7 positions agree with TRBD2. Germline V lookup: CDR1 GTSNPN, CDR2 SVGIG (reference sequence). The trim removed 2 bases at V and 6 bases at J, leaving 13 bases unmatched. This CDR3 has 15 amino acids. CDR3 nucleotides: TGTGCCTGGAGTTGGGGGGGGGTAGGCAGCCTCGAGCAGTACTTC. This gives the protein CAWSWGGVGSLEQYF.

This clone showed up many times. V is TRBV5-4 and J is TRBJ2-7; D call uncertain. From germline, CDR1 is SGHNT and CDR2 YYREEE (reference sequence). The length of the CDR3 is 13 residues. V was cut by 2 bases and J by 5 bases, with 11 bases left in between. The CDR3 is CASSFSPRDEQYF. The DNA of the CDR3 is TGTGCCAGCAGCTTTTCCCCTCGAGACGAGCAGTACTTC.

This clone was detected ten times or more. The chain uses TRBV30 and TRBJ1-3, with D possibly matching TRBD1 (5 bases). The CDR3 spans 15 residues. V lost 4 bases, J lost 3 bases, and 16 bases lay in between. Germline CDR1 is GTSNPN and CDR2 is SVGIG (reference sequence). The DNA of the CDR3 is TGTGCCTGGATGAAGGGGCGGGCACATGGAAACACCATATATTTT. Encoded protein: CAWMKGRAHGNTIYF.

The chain combines TRBV3-1 with TRBJ1-1; D gene ambiguous. CDR1 is LGHDT, CDR2 YNNKEL, per germline (reference sequence). V was cut by 1 base and J by 4 bases, with 10 bases left in between. The CDR3 contains 14 residues. In DNA, the CDR3 is TGTGCCAGCAGCCAAGGTATGGGTAGCACTGAAGCTTTCTTT. Translating gives CASSQGMGSTEAFF.

This chain joins TRBV18 and TRBJ2-5, with 9 nucleotides matching TRBD1. This CDR3 is 17 amino acids long. V lost 2 bases, J lost 4 bases, and 11 bases stayed unmatched. Germline V CDR1 and CDR2: KGHSH, LQKENI. CDR3: CASSPGTGTGFGETQYF. In nucleotides, the CDR3 is TGTGCCAGCTCACCAGGGACCGGGACAGGGTTCGGAGAGACCCAGTACTTC.

The genes are TRBV5-1 and TRBJ2-5, with 8 bases identical to TRBD1. CDR1 is SGHRS, CDR2 YFSETQ, per germline. J lost 5 bases, V lost 4 bases, and 7 bases had no gene match. The CDR3 is 14 residues long. CDR3 nucleotide sequence: TGCGCCAGCAGCCGGGGACAGGAAGGGGAGACCCAGTACTTC. It translates to CASSRGQEGETQYF.

This clone was counted many times. The gene calls are TRBV25-1 and TRBJ2-1; maybe TRBD2 (5 bases). Germline CDR1 reads MGHDK; CDR2 reads SYGVNS. V shed 4 bases and J shed 7 bases, with 20 bases lying between them. The CDR3 has 16 residues. CDR3 sequence: CASSVSRDSIWNEQFF. The CDR3 DNA reads as TGTGCCAGCAGTGTCAGTCGGGATAGCATTTGGAATGAGCAGTTCTTC.

This clone was detected a few times. The rearrangement links TRBV24-1 to TRBJ2-1, with D possibly matching TRBD1 (5 bases). V gave up 11 bases and J gave up 5 bases, with 12 bases separating them. CDR1 KGHDR and CDR2 SFDVKD come from the germline V gene. The CDR3 totals 12 residues. The CDR3 reads CAIGRVNNEQFF. Here the CDR3 DNA reads TGTGCCATAGGCAGGGTTAACAATGAGCAGTTCTTC.

This clone occurred many times. This chain links TRBV30 with TRBJ1-5; maybe TRBD1 (6 bases). The V end was cut by 2 bases, the J end by 4 bases, with 15 bases between. Germline V gene lookup returns CDR1 GTSNPN and CDR2 SVGIG (reference sequence). The CDR3 has 15 residues. The CDR3 sequence: CAWSLGTGNNQPQHF. The CDR3 nucleotides read TGTGCCTGGAGTTTGGGAACAGGGAATAATCAGCCCCAGCATTTT.

By sample fraction, this clone is medium-sized. V gene TRBV12-3 or TRBV12-4 combines with J gene TRBJ2-5; 10 nucleotides match TRBD1. J gave up 7 bases and V 3 bases, and 5 bases lay outside the gene matches. The CDR3 runs to 14 residues. In DNA, the CDR3 is TGTGCCAGCAGTTTGGGACAGGGGAGGGGGACCCAGTACTTC. Its protein is CASSLGQGRGTQYF.

This clone was found many times. The CDR3 coding sequence is TGTGCCACCGCGATAAGCGGGAGGGCCCAAGGAGATACGCAGTATTTT. Translated, it gives CATAISGRAQGDTQYF. The gene calls are TRBV7-6 and TRBJ2-3; TRBD2 matches at 10 bases. CDR1 SGHVS and CDR2 FNYEAQ come from the germline V gene. Trimming took 10 bases from V and 5 from J; bases not matched to a gene: 15. There are 16 residues in the CDR3. The variable domain in full, completed from reference TRBV7-6 and TRBJ2-3, reads GAGVSQSPRYKVTKRGQDVALRCDPISGHVSLYWYRQALGQGPEFLTYFNYEAQQDKSGLPNDRFSAERPEGSISTLTIQRTEQRDSAMYRCATAISGRAQGDTQYFGPGTRLTVL.

This clone was seen ten or more times. The chain recombines TRBV16 with TRBJ2-1, with D perhaps being TRBD1 or TRBD2 (6 bases each). The V and J ends lost 2 bases and 2 bases respectively, with 10 bases between them. The CDR3 covers 15 residues. The germline CDR1 and CDR2 sequences are KGHSY and FQNENV. DNA of the CDR3: TGTGCCAGCAGCCAAGGTGGGGGGCCCTACAATGAGCAGTTCTTC. Protein sequence: CASSQGGGPYNEQFF.

This clone was seen ten or more times. This could be a read error, since a much larger clone is one nucleotide away. The chain links TRBV20-1 to TRBJ2-1; 14 bases are a match to TRBD2. From germline, CDR1 is DFQATT and CDR2 SNEGSKA (reference sequence). The CDR3 totals 15 residues. Trimming took 5 bases from V and 12 from J; bases not matched to a gene: 12. The CDR3 DNA reads TGCAGTGCTCCCAAGGGACTAGCGGGAGTCGGTGGGCAGTTCTTC. Translated: CSAPKGLAGVGGQFF.

This clone rates as medium-sized. The chain couples TRBV4-3 to TRBJ2-2; no reliable D call. Trimming pared 0 bases from V and 7 bases from J, leaving 9 bases between. CDR1 and CDR2 (germline): LGHNA, YSLEER. CDR3 length: 14 amino acids. For the CDR3, the DNA is TGCGCCAGCAGCCAAGAAGCTCCGGGCGGGGAGCTGTTTTTT. This encodes CASSQEAPGGELFF.

This clone was counted at least ten times. The CDR3 does not close with the conserved phenylalanine or tryptophan, likely indicating a read error. The V and J genes are TRBV6-1 and TRBJ2-1, with 11 bases identical to TRBD2. Germline V CDR1 and CDR2: MNHNS, SASEGT. CDR3 length: 15 residues. V lost 4 bases, J lost 8 bases, and 7 bases stayed unmatched. CDR3 sequence reads: CASSVGLAEVDEQFL. The CDR3 DNA reads TGTGCCAGCAGTGTGGGACTAGCGGAAGTGGATGAGCAGTTCCTC.

This clone was detected a few times. At one of its ends the junction is not consistent with the germline gene, which may arise from a read error. The chain couples TRBV6-2 or TRBV6-3 to TRBJ1-2; TRBD1 is a possible D gene (6 bases). Germline CDR1 and CDR2: MNHEY and SVGEGT. The CDR3 sequence is 16 residues long. The CDR3 nucleotides read TGTGCCAGCAATTACAGGGTCTCACGCTGGGATTATGGCTACACCTTC. Protein product: CASNYRVSRWDYGYTF.

This clone was counted only a few times. The CDR3 end shows no conserved phenylalanine or tryptophan, and so a read error is likely. Here the CDR3 reads CASSFFEYEQYL. For the CDR3, the DNA is TGTGCCAGCAGCTTCTTTGAGTACGAGCAGTACCTC. The V gene is TRBV7-2, the J gene TRBJ2-7, with D unclear. From germline, CDR1 is SGHTA and CDR2 FQGNSA. CDR3 length: 12 residues. V dropped 3 bases and J dropped 4 bases, with 7 bases sitting between them.